The source of this T cell receptor beta chain is a study of shared clonotypes between healthy human individuals. Using immunoSEQ multiplex PCR, the repertoire was profiled, and TCRdb retains in-frame clones only, with some absent. Of millions of clones in the sample, 85% to 95% were seen once. CDR1 MDHEN and CDR2 SYDVKM come from the germline V gene. The CDR3 contains 14 residues. V was clipped by 6 bases and J by 3 bases, with 11 bases between them. Healthy HIV-negative adults with no recent acute infections or vaccinations were recruited as donors. The chain is built from TRBV28 and TRBJ2-2; D is possibly TRBD1 or TRBD2 (6 bases each). This TCR came from a man in his late teens or twenties in good health. Sequencing input: naive CD4+ T cells sorted from blood. As to subset: CD45RA+ positively selected. CDR3 region: CASSPGADTGELFF. In nucleotides, the CDR3 is TGTGCCAGCAGCCCGGGGGCGGACACCGGGGAGCTGTTTTTT.